This TCR beta chain was recovered during a study of shared clonotypes between healthy human individuals. As regards this clone: The target antigen is unknown. The same CDR3 also results from other DNA sequences found in this sample.

Libraries were prepared by immunoSEQ multiplex PCR; TCRdb keeps only in-frame clonotypes and omits some of them. This repertoire shows over 1.5 million clones, approximately 98% found once; its top ten account for 0.4% to 0.55%. Trimming at V came to 6 bases and at J to 2 bases, leaving 2 bases not matched to a gene. Germline CDR1 reads MDHEN; CDR2 reads SYDVKM. The CDR3 length is 13 residues. Caucasian adults residing in Nashville, Tennessee made up all the donors. Study-wide results and caveats: As a rule, naive subsets had a larger estimated richness than memory subsets. Of the naive CD4 clonotypes, roughly 5% were shared across a handful of donors.

This TCR was recovered from a man aged 25-40 years in good health. The J gene is TRBJ2-7, the V gene TRBV28; 9 nucleotides match TRBD1. The sequenced sample consisted of naive CD4+ T cells sorted from blood. Noted subset: CD45RA+ positively selected. The CDR3 is CASRRDRAYEQYF. In DNA form, the CDR3 reads TGTGCCAGCAGGAGGGACAGGGCCTACGAGCAGTACTTC.